Listed here are 21 T cell receptor beta chains from one sample, sequenced in a study of blood T cell repertoires in COVID-19. The table came from immunoSEQ multiplex PCR; TCRdb's copy has only in-frame clones and leaves some out. The table shows 50,000 or so clones, with around 83% occurring only once. The sequencing sample was made of peripheral blood. These receptor sequences come from a human donor in a cohort sampled during active COVID-19.

A remark on this clone: At one end the junction does not follow the germline gene, possibly because of a read error. This chain links TRBV3-1 (or the pseudogene TRBV3-2) with TRBJ2-7; a possible D gene is TRBD2 (6 bases). CDR1 is LGHDT, CDR2 YNNKEL, per germline (reference sequence). The CDR3 is made up of 15 amino acids. CDR3 residues: CASSQGVGSPREQYF. In nucleotides, the CDR3 is TGTGCCAGCAGTCAAGGGGTCGGGAGTCCGAGGGAGCAGTACTTC.

The count of this clone is one. The chain employs TRBV7-2 and TRBJ2-7; D uncertain. The V end lost 6 bases, the J end lost 1 base, and 13 bases lay between the germline ends. Germline lookup yields CDR1 SGHTA and CDR2 FQGNSA. CDR3 size: 14 residues. This CDR3 reads CASRRGDGSYEQYF. The DNA for the CDR3 is TGTGCCAGCAGACGCGGTGATGGATCCTACGAGCAGTACTTC.

This clone was found a few times. The chain couples TRBV6-5 to TRBJ2-7; 9 nucleotides line up with TRBD1. Germline CDR1 and CDR2: MNHEY and SVGAGI. The CDR3 extends over 14 amino acids. J was trimmed by 3 bases and V by 2 bases; bases with no gene match: 2. The CDR3 loop reads CASSYLDRGYEQYF. The CDR3 DNA follows: TGTGCCAGCAGTTACCTGGACAGGGGCTACGAGCAGTACTTC.

This clone has only one observation. The rearrangement uses TRBV30 and TRBJ1-5, with D unresolved. Trimming pared 2 bases from V and 0 bases from J, leaving 8 bases between. The germline CDR1 and CDR2 sequences are GTSNPN and SVGIG (reference sequence). The CDR3 sequence is 14 residues long. The CDR3 DNA follows: TGTGCCTGGAGTATCGAGCATAGCAATCAGCCCCAGCATTTT. Amino acid sequence: CAWSIEHSNQPQHF.

This clone was seen more than once but under ten times. This chain connects TRBV11-2 to TRBJ2-1; D remains ambiguous. The CDR3 is 14 amino acids. Germline loops: CDR1 SGHAT, CDR2 FQNNGV. V was clipped by 3 bases and J by 2 bases, with 8 bases between them. CDR3 bases: TGTGCCAGCAGCTTCCGCGGTACCTACAATGAGCAGTTCTTC. It translates to CASSFRGTYNEQFF. The complete variable domain, with remaining parts taken from reference TRBV11-2 and TRBJ2-1, reads EAGVAQSPRYKIIEKRQSVAFWCNPISGHATLYWYQQILGQGPKLLIQFQNNGVVDDSQLPKDRFSAERLKGVDSTLKIQPAKLEDSAVYLCASSFRGTYNEQFFGPGTRLTVL.

This clone turned up a few times. The chain combines TRBV9 with TRBJ1-2; TRBD1 is a possible D gene (5 bases). V was shortened by 2 bases and J by 4 bases, with 18 bases between the two germline ends. The germline gives CDR1 SGDLS, CDR2 YYNGEE. The CDR3 sequence is 16 residues long. The CDR3 DNA sequence: TGTGCCAGCAGCGTCTCGGAGGGACCCCCAGGCTATGGCTACACCTTC. Translated, it gives CASSVSEGPPGYGYTF.

CDR3 sequence (DNA): TGTGCCAGCAGCGCGGGACAGGGAAGAGGATCCTATAATTCACCCCTCCACTTT. This codes for CASSAGQGRGSYNSPLHF. The chain uses TRBV9 and TRBJ1-6, with 9 bases fitting TRBD1. V dropped 3 bases and J dropped 1; count of bases not matched to a gene: 8. This CDR3 is built from 18 residues. Germline V lookup: CDR1 SGDLS, CDR2 YYNGEE. Variable domain in full (rest from reference TRBV9 and TRBJ1-6): DSGVTQTPKHLITATGQRVTLRCSPRSGDLSVYWYQQSLDQGLQFLIQYYNGEERAKGNILERFSAQQFPDLHSELNLSSLELGDSALYFCASSAGQGRGSYNSPLHFGNGTRLTVT.

The genes are TRBV9 and TRBJ2-5; D possibly corresponds to TRBD1 (6 bases). Trimming removed 4 bases at V and 0 bases at J, with 13 bases between. The CDR3 runs 15 residues. The V gene's germline CDR1 is SGDLS and CDR2 YYNGEE. The CDR3: CASSMFTGNQETQYF. DNA of the CDR3: TGTGCCAGCAGCATGTTCACAGGGAACCAAGAGACCCAGTACTTC.

This chain connects TRBV28 to TRBJ1-1, with D tentatively TRBD1 (6 bases). The length of the CDR3 is 13 residues. Trimming stripped 6 bases from V and 13 bases from J, with 21 bases between. Germline V gene sequence: CDR1 MDHEN, CDR2 SYDVKM. The CDR3 sequence: CASSLQGNAEVFF. In nucleotides, the CDR3 is TGTGCCAGCAGCTTACAGGGCAACGCCGAGGTTTTCTTT.

The chain has TRBV7-8 and TRBJ2-7; tentatively, D is TRBD1 (5 bases). Per germline, CDR1 SGHVS and CDR2 FQNEAQ. The length of the CDR3 is 15 residues. V was pared by 3 bases and J by 2 bases, with 14 bases between. CDR3 in amino acids: CASSLGEDITYEQYF. In nucleotides, the CDR3 is TGTGCCAGCAGCTTGGGTGAGGACATTACCTACGAGCAGTACTTC.

The chain combines TRBV28 with TRBJ2-2, with 12 bases matching TRBD2. CDR1 and CDR2 (germline): MDHEN, SYDVKM. V dropped 5 bases and J dropped 3; count of bases not matched to a gene: 10. The CDR3 spans 18 residues. CDR3 region: CASSTWLAGGLDTGELFF. CDR3 DNA sequence: TGTGCCAGCAGTACGTGGCTAGCGGGGGGGCTTGACACCGGGGAGCTGTTTTTT.

The chain employs TRBV7-2 and TRBJ1-5, with D possibly being TRBD1 (6 bases). Trimming took off 6 bases at V and 2 bases at J, with 17 bases between the two ends. Germline V gives CDR1 SGHTA, CDR2 FQGNSA. There are 16 residues in the CDR3. For the CDR3, the DNA is TGTGCCAGCAGTCCAACGAGGGCAGGGGGCAATCAGCCCCAGCATTTT. It encodes CASSPTRAGGNQPQHF.

The genes are TRBV6-5 and TRBJ1-2, with 9 bases lining up with TRBD1. Germline CDR1 is MNHEY and CDR2 is SVGAGI. The CDR3 totals 15 residues. V dropped 7 bases and J dropped 1; count of bases not matched to a gene: 7. DNA of the CDR3: TGTGCCAGCAAGCCGACAGGGGGAGTTAACTATGGCTACACCTTC. Translation: CASKPTGGVNYGYTF.

V usage is TRBV5-6 and J usage is TRBJ1-5, with 8 bases identical to TRBD1. Germline V gene data show CDR1 as SGHDT and CDR2 as YYEEEE. The V and J ends lost 1 base and 4 bases, in that order; junction bases with no gene match: 1. The CDR3 spans 14 residues. The CDR3 spells CASSLQGANQPQHF. The DNA of the CDR3 is TGTGCCAGCAGCTTGCAGGGGGCGAATCAGCCCCAGCATTTT.

The chain joins TRBV6-1 to TRBJ1-6; TRBD1 matches at 9 bases. The V gene's germline CDR1 is MNHNS and CDR2 SASEGT. With V trimmed by 2 bases and J by 12 bases, 8 bases remained unmatched. The CDR3 consists of 15 residues. Here the CDR3 DNA reads TGTGCCAGCAGTGAATACGGGACAGGGCCCGAACCCCTCCACTTT. Its translation: CASSEYGTGPEPLHF.

This chain joins TRBV2 and TRBJ2-1; TRBD1 is a possible D gene (5 bases). CDR1 SNHLY and CDR2 FYNNEI come from the germline V gene. V gave up 2 bases and J gave up 3 bases, with 14 bases separating them. This CDR3 comprises 16 residues. The CDR3 region is CASSEQGQGFYNEQFF. The CDR3 coding sequence is TGTGCCAGCAGTGAACAGGGCCAGGGTTTCTACAATGAGCAGTTCTTC. The full variable domain, in which reference TRBV2 and TRBJ2-1 provide the parts outside the CDR3, is EPEVTQTPSHQVTQMGQEVILRCVPISNHLYFYWYRQILGQKVEFLVSFYNNEISEKSEIFDDQFSVERPDGSNFTLKIRSTKLEDSAMYFCASSEQGQGFYNEQFFGPGTRLTVL.

The genes are TRBV30 and TRBJ1-2; 7 nucleotides match TRBD1. This CDR3 has 14 amino acids. The V and J ends lost 3 bases and 2 bases, in that order; junction bases with no gene match: 6. CDR1 GTSNPN and CDR2 SVGIG come from the germline V gene (reference sequence). The CDR3 loop is CAWRAPGQNYGYTF. In nucleotides, the CDR3 is TGTGCCTGGAGGGCCCCGGGACAGAACTATGGCTACACCTTC.

The chain has TRBV11-2 and TRBJ2-2, with 7 positions matching TRBD2. Germline CDR1 and CDR2: SGHAT and FQNNGV. CDR3 size: 15 residues. Trimming at V came to 6 bases and at J to 5 bases, leaving 9 bases not matched to a gene. The CDR3 sequence is CASSTDGEGTGELFF. The CDR3 nucleotides are TGTGCCAGCAGTACAGACGGGGAGGGAACCGGGGAGCTGTTTTTT.

The chain links TRBV5-4 to TRBJ2-5; D uncertain. CDR3 length: 15 residues. Per the germline V gene, CDR1 is SGHNT and CDR2 is YYREEE (reference sequence). Trimming pared 0 bases from V and 5 bases from J, leaving 14 bases between. The CDR3 nucleotides are TGTGCCAGCAGCTTGGAACCCCTACGCCCGGAGACCCAGTACTTC. Translated: CASSLEPLRPETQYF.

The chain carries TRBV5-1 and TRBJ2-2; D is ambiguous. The germline V gene encodes CDR1 SGHRS and CDR2 YFSETQ. The V end was cut by 4 bases, the J end by 1 base, with 5 bases between. CDR3 length equals 13 residues. Written as DNA, the CDR3 is TGCGCCAGCAGCCCCATGAACACCGGGGAGCTGTTTTTT. This codes for CASSPMNTGELFF.

The rearrangement joins TRBV11-3 to TRBJ2-7, with a weak D call TRBD2 (5 bases). The CDR3 covers 14 residues. V gave up 1 base and J gave up 5 bases, with 12 bases separating them. Germline V lookup: CDR1 SGHNT, CDR2 YENEEA. CDR3 residues: CASSLGGSNNEQYF. The CDR3, as DNA: TGTGCCAGCAGCTTAGGTGGGAGTAATAACGAGCAGTACTTC.